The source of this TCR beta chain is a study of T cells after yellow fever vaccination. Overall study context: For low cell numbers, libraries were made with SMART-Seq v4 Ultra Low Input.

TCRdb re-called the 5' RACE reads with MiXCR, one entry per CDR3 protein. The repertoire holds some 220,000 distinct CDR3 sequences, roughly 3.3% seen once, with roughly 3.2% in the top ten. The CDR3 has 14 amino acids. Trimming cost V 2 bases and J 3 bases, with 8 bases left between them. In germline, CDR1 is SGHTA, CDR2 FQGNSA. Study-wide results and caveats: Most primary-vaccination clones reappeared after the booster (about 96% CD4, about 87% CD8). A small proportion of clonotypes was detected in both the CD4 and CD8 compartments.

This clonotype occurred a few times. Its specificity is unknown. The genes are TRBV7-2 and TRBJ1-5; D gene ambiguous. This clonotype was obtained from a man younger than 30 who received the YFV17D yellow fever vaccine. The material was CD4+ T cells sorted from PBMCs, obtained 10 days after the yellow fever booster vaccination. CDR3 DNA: TGTGCCAGCAGCTTACGGGGTGCCAATCAGCCCCAGCATTTT. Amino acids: CASSLRGANQPQHF.